The clone carrying this T cell receptor (beta chain) was observed a few times. The antigen remains undetermined. MiXCR was run by TCRdb on the 5' RACE reads, yielding one entry per CDR3 protein. The table has about 250,000 distinct CDR3 sequences, approximately 6.8% seen once. This specimen comes from a study of identical twins. Points from the study as a whole: Models came in too low on out-of-frame TCR alpha sharing in monozygotic twins. Insertions ran lower in abundant cord blood beta clonotypes, though not in memory repertoires.

This CDR3 contains 14 residues. The sample was also linked to a second study, of yellow fever vaccine responses in identical twins. That source reports: A vaccine T cell response that seemed partly convergent and partly personalized was reported in twins.

The sample consisted of CD8+ T cells sorted from blood. This receptor was identified in a woman aged 18-29 years in good health. This chain connects TRBV21-1 to TRBJ1-2; TRBD1, the table's D call, was not compared with the DNA. TRBV21-1 is described as a pseudogene. CDR3 sequence: CASSKDRGGYGYTF. The CDR3 DNA reads as TGTGCCAGCAGCAAAGACAGGGGCGGGTATGGCTACACCTTC.